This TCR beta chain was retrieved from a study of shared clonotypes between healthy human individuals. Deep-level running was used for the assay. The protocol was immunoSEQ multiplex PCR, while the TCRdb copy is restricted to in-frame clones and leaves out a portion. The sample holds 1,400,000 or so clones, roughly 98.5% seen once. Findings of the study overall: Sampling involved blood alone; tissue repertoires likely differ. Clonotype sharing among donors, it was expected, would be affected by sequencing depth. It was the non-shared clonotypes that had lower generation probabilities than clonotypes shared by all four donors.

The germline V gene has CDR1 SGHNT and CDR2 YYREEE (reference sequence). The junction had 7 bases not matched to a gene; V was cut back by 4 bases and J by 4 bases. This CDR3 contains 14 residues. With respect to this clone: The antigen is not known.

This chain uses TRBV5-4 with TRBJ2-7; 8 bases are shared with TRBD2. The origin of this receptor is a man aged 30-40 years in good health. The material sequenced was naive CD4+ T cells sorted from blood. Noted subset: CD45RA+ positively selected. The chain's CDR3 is CASSLVSGSYEQYF. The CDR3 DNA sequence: TGTGCCAGCAGCCTCGTAAGCGGGAGTTACGAGCAGTACTTC.